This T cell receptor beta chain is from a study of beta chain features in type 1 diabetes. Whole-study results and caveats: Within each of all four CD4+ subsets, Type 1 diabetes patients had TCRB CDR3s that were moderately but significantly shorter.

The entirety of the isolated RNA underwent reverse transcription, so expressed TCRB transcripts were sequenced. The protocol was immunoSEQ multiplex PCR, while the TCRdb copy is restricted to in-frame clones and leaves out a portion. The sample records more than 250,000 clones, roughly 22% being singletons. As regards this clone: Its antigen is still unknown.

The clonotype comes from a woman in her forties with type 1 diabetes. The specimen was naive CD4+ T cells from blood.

CDR3 sequence (DNA): TGTGCCAGCAGCTTAGGGGGTGCGAACACCGGGGAGCTGTTTTTT. This encodes CASSLGGANTGELFF. The rearrangement links TRBV6-5 to TRBJ2-2; tentative D call: TRBD1 (6 bases). The CDR3 has 15 residues. The ends were cut back, 6 bases at V and 0 bases at J, with 11 bases in the middle. Looked up from germline, CDR1 is MNHEY and CDR2 is SVGAGI.